This T cell receptor beta chain is from a study of cytomegalovirus exposure and HLA in healthy donors. The PCR contained 60 Vbeta and 13 Jbeta primers. Sequenced by immunoSEQ multiplex PCR; TCRdb stores in-frame clones only, minus some. This sample has about 190,000 clones, with roughly 75% found just once. Despite likely unrecorded immune exposures, the donors were nominally healthy at the time of sampling. Germline values: CDR1 MDHEN, CDR2 SYDVKM. The CDR3 loop spans 14 amino acids. Trimming shortened V by 4 bases and J by 1 base, and 10 bases separated the two germline ends. The TCR was taken from a man younger than 40 in good health and CMV-seropositive. The specimen sequenced was PBMCs. The V call is TRBV28, the J call TRBJ2-5, with D possibly TRBD2 on 5 matching bases. Here the CDR3 reads CASSSPDFQETQYF. In DNA, the CDR3 is TGTGCCAGCAGTTCCCCGGACTTCCAAGAGACCCAGTACTTC.